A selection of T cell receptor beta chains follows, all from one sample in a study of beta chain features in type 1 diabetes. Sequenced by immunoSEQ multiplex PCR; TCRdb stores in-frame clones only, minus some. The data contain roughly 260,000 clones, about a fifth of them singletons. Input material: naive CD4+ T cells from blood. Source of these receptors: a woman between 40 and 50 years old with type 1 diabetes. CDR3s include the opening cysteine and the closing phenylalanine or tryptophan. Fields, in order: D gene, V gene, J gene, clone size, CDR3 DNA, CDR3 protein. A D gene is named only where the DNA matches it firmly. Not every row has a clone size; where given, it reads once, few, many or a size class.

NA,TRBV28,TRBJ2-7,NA,TGTGCCAGCAGTTTAGCAGGCTACGAGCAGTACTTC,CASSLAGYEQYF
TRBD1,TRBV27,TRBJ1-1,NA,TGTGCCAGCAGAAAGACAGGGGTCACTGAAGCTTTCTTT,CASRKTGVTEAFF
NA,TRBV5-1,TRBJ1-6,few,TGCGCCAGCAGCTTGGGTGCGGTGGCAAATTCACCCCTCCACTTT,CASSLGAVANSPLHF
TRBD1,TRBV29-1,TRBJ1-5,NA,TGCAGCGCCGGGACAGGGGATAAGCCCCAGCATTTT,CSAGTGDKPQHF
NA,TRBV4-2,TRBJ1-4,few,TGTGCCAGCAGCCAAGAAGGAAAAGGGGATGAAAAACTGTTTTTT,CASSQEGKGDEKLFF
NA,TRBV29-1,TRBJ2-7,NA,TGCAGCGTTGATCATGCAGGGGCAGGGTACGAGCAGTACTTC,CSVDHAGAGYEQYF
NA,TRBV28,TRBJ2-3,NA,TGTGCCAGCAGATTCGCGGGCGGGAGCACAGATACGCAGTATTTT,CASRFAGGSTDTQYF
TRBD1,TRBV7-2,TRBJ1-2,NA,TGTGCCAGCAGCCTGGGACAGGGGGCTGAAGGCTACACCTTC,CASSLGQGAEGYTF
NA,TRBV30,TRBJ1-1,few,TGTGCCTGGAGTGCTCAGACTGAAGCTTTCTTT,CAWSAQTEAFF
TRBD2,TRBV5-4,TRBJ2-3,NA,TGTGCCAGCAGCTGGGGTAGCGGGAGTGCAGATACGCAGTATTTT,CASSWGSGSADTQYF
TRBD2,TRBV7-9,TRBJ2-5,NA,TGTGCCAGCAGCCCCCTAGCGGGAGGGGCTGAGACCCAGTACTTC,CASSPLAGGAETQYF
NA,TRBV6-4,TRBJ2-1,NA,TGTGCCAGCAGTTTCTCCGGCGGCAATGAGCAGTTCTTC,CASSFSGGNEQFF
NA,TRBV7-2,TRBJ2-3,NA,TGTGCCAGCAGCCAAGCGGGTGATACGCAGTATTTT,CASSQAGDTQYF
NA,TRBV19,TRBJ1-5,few,TGTGCCAGTAGTCTGGGAGCCAGGGGTGATCAGCCCCAGCATTTT,CASSLGARGDQPQHF
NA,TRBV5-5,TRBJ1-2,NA,TGTGCCAGCAGCTTGGTTCGGACAGCTAACTATGGCTACACCTTC,CASSLVRTANYGYTF
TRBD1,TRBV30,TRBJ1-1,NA,TGTGCCTGGTACGACAGGGTGGGAGCTTTCTTT,CAWYDRVGAFF
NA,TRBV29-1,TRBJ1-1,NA,TGCAGCACGTACAGGATGAACACTGAAGCTTTCTTT,CSTYRMNTEAFF
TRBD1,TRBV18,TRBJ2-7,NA,TGTGCCAGCTCACCGGGAACAGGGGGCTCCTACGAGCAGTACTTC,CASSPGTGGSYEQYF
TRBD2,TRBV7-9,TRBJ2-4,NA,TGTGCCAGCCGGGGGGGAGACATTCAGTACTTC,CASRGGDIQYF
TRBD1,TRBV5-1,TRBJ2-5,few,TGCGCCAGCAGCTTGGCGCCCGGGACAGGGCAAGAGACCCAGTACTTC,CASSLAPGTGQETQYF
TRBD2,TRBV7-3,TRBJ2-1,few,TGTGCCAGCAGCTTAGGCGGGACTAGCTACAATGAGCAGTTCTTC,CASSLGGTSYNEQFF
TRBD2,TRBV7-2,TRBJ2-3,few,TGTGCCAGCAGCTTCGAGCGGGAGGGGACGCAGTATTTT,CASSFEREGTQYF
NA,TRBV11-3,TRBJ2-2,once,TGTGCCAGCAGCTTAGGGGAGACCGGGGAGCTGTTTTTT,CASSLGETGELFF
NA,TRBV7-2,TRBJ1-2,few,TGTGCCAGCAGCCGGAGTTCAGATGGCTACACCTTC,CASSRSSDGYTF
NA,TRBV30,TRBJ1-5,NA,TGTGCCTGGAGTGCAGACTTAGGCCAACTTAATCAGCCCCAGCATTTT,CAWSADLGQLNQPQHF
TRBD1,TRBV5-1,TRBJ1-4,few,TGCGCCAGCAGCCTGACAGGGGAGGATGAAAAACTGTTTTTT,CASSLTGEDEKLFF
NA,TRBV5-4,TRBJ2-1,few,TGTGCCAGCAGCTGGAGGGGCAGGGTGGACTACAATGAGCAGTTCTTC,CASSWRGRVDYNEQFF
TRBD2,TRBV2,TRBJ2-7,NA,TGTGCCAGCAGTGATCCTAGCGGGACCCACGAGCAGTACTTC,CASSDPSGTHEQYF
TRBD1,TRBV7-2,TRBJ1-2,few,TGTGCCAGCAGCTCAACAGGGGAGGCTAACTATGGCTACACCTTC,CASSSTGEANYGYTF